This paragraph covers one T cell receptor beta chain sequence. Its antigen is not identified. This sample is part of a study of post-analysis software for immune sequencing data. Regarding the study as a whole: Five TRBV segments, including TRBV5-6, TRBV5-1 and TRBV20-1, were more frequent in patients than controls.

Prepared libraries of TCR beta cDNA carried unique molecular identifiers. TCRdb passed the PCR reads through MiXCR, listing each CDR3 protein once. The sample holds roughly 600,000 distinct CDR3 sequences, 44% seen once. The trim removed 0 bases at V and 5 bases at J, leaving 7 bases unmatched. This CDR3 comprises 16 residues. The V gene's germline CDR1 is SQVTM and CDR2 ANQGSEA. This TCR was recovered from a girl between 10 and 17 years old with multiple sclerosis. Sequenced: blood. This chain links TRBV29-1 with TRBJ2-5, with 12 bases fitting TRBD1. CDR3 sequence (DNA): TGCAGCGTTGAAGATCAGAGGGACAGGGGGCGGGAGACCCAGTACTTC. Its protein is CSVEDQRDRGRETQYF.